The present T cell receptor (beta chain) was sequenced within a study of blood T cells in healthy people across ages. The CDR3 runs 14 residues. Trimming took off 5 bases at V and 4 bases at J, with 14 bases between the two ends. From germline, CDR1 is MNHEY and CDR2 SVGAGI. In this sample, this clonotype turned up once. Alongside a J-beta primer mix, a sample-barcoded 5' primer served in a second PCR lasting roughly 6 to 12 cycles. TCRdb passed the 5' RACE reads through MiXCR, listing each CDR3 protein once. Of about 540,000 distinct CDR3 sequences in the sample, 24% were seen once. This same sample was also taken into another study, of T cells of mothers and their children.

Sequencing was performed on blood. The rearrangement uses TRBV6-5 and TRBJ1-2, with no clear D. This TCR was recovered from a boy between 10 and 17 years old in good health. CDR3: CASSPGSLSYGYTF. Written as DNA, the CDR3 is TGTGCCAGCAGTCCTGGATCCCTATCCTATGGCTACACCTTC.